Each of the 25 T cell receptor beta chains below was sequenced from the same sample in a study of T cells after yellow fever vaccination. Using its own MiXCR run on the 5' RACE reads, TCRdb lists one record per CDR3 protein. The sample gives 600,000 to 750,000 distinct CDR3 sequences, 9% to 15% of which show up once; 15% is in the top ten. The material was PBMCs, obtained on the day of the yellow fever booster vaccination. These receptors originate from a man younger than 40 who received the YFV17D yellow fever vaccine.

This clonotype was recorded a few times. The chain is built from TRBV6-2 or TRBV6-3 and TRBJ2-1, with 8 bases matching TRBD1. The CDR3 extends over 16 amino acids. The germline gives CDR1 MNHEY, CDR2 SVGEGT. Trimming at V came to 4 bases and at J to 3 bases, leaving 8 bases not matched to a gene. The CDR3 DNA follows: TGTGCCAGCAGTTTCCTGGGACAGGTTCTCTACAATGAGCAGTTCTTC. Translated: CASSFLGQVLYNEQFF.

This clonotype was counted a few times. The chain carries TRBV5-1 and TRBJ1-1; 9 positions agree with TRBD1. This CDR3 comprises 15 residues. Germline V CDR1 and CDR2: SGHRS, YFSETQ. The ends lost 4 bases at V and 5 bases at J; junction bases unmatched: 9. The CDR3 nucleotides are TGCGCCAGCAGCCCTCGGACAGGGGATGGGACTGAAGCTTTCTTT. This sequence encodes CASSPRTGDGTEAFF. The variable domain in full, with the rest retrieved from reference TRBV5-1 and TRBJ1-1, is KAGVTQTPRYLIKTRGQQVTLSCSPISGHRSVSWYQQTPGQGLQFLFEYFSETQRNKGNFPGRFSGRQFSNSRSEMNVSTLELGDSALYLCASSPRTGDGTEAFFGQGTRLTVV.

This clonotype was found many times. The chain links TRBV5-1 to TRBJ2-5; D unresolved. Trimming left V 1 base short and J 1 base short, with 5 bases between. The CDR3 is 13 residues long. Germline assignment: CDR1 SGHRS and CDR2 YFSETQ. CDR3 sequence reads: CASSLNVQETQYF. CDR3 nucleotides: TGCGCCAGCAGCTTGAACGTCCAAGAGACCCAGTACTTC.

The rearrangement joins TRBV9 to TRBJ1-5; D is ambiguous. Per germline, CDR1 SGDLS and CDR2 YYNGEE. This CDR3 comprises 13 residues. V was trimmed by 4 bases and J by 3 bases, leaving 8 bases between them. The CDR3 nucleotides are TGTGCCAGCAGCCCCGGGAACAATCAGCCCCAGCATTTT. Protein product: CASSPGNNQPQHF.

This clonotype was counted a few times. The chain has TRBV7-2 and TRBJ2-3; D gene ambiguous. Germline-derived CDR1 and CDR2 are SGHTA and FQGNSA. Trimming shortened V by 1 base and J by 6 bases, and 8 bases separated the two germline ends. The CDR3 loop spans 13 amino acids. The CDR3 spells CASSLEQRDTQYF. Written as DNA, the CDR3 is TGTGCCAGCAGCTTAGAGCAGAGGGATACGCAGTATTTT.

This clonotype has only a few counts. The gene calls are TRBV5-1 and TRBJ1-4; D is ambiguous. The CDR3 has 14 residues. V was clipped by 4 bases and J by 2 bases, with 9 bases between them. From germline, CDR1 is SGHRS and CDR2 YFSETQ. The CDR3 loop reads CASSGNPTNEKLFF. CDR3 DNA sequence: TGCGCCAGCAGCGGAAATCCCACTAATGAAAAACTGTTTTTT.

J is TRBJ2-1 and V is TRBV30; 15 nucleotides line up with TRBD2. Germline V gene data show CDR1 as GTSNPN and CDR2 as SVGIG (reference sequence). With 5 bases clipped from V and 6 bases from J, the junction kept 2 bases outside the gene matches. This CDR3 has 14 amino acids. The CDR3 here is CAWGLAGGSNEQFF. For the CDR3, the DNA is TGTGCCTGGGGACTAGCGGGAGGGTCCAATGAGCAGTTCTTC.

This clonotype was found a few times. This rearrangement joins TRBV9 to TRBJ2-1, with TRBD2 identical over 8 bases. V was pared by 4 bases and J by 5 bases, with 5 bases of the junction left unmatched. The germline V gene has CDR1 SGDLS and CDR2 YYNGEE. CDR3 length: 14 amino acids. CDR3: CASSTRTSHNEQFF. As DNA, the CDR3 is TGTGCCAGCAGCACCCGGACTAGCCACAATGAGCAGTTCTTC.

This clonotype was counted a few times. The chain has TRBV20-1 and TRBJ2-7, with D tentatively TRBD1 or TRBD2 (5 bases each). CDR1 is DFQATT, CDR2 SNEGSKA, per germline (reference sequence). Deletions cut 3 bases from V and 2 bases from J, with 14 bases between. The CDR3 has 14 amino acids. The CDR3 here is CSARGPQWTYEQYF. CDR3 sequence (DNA): TGCAGTGCTAGGGGACCCCAGTGGACCTACGAGCAGTACTTC.

The chain employs TRBV5-1 and TRBJ2-5, with TRBD1 matching 7 bases. V shed 5 bases and J 5 bases; nucleotides not matched to a gene: 9. Germline CDR1 reads SGHRS; CDR2 reads YFSETQ. The CDR3 sequence is 14 residues long. The CDR3 loop is CASRPGQTSETQYF. The CDR3 DNA reads as TGCGCCAGCAGACCGGGACAGACTTCTGAGACCCAGTACTTC.

This clonotype has just a few counts. V is TRBV9 and J is TRBJ2-3, with D uncertain. The CDR3 contains 12 residues. V was pared by 3 bases and J by 8 bases, with 10 bases between. Per germline, CDR1 SGDLS and CDR2 YYNGEE. This chain's CDR3 is CASSGPKSTQYF. CDR3 bases: TGTGCCAGCAGCGGTCCGAAGTCTACGCAGTATTTT.

The rearrangement links TRBV15 to TRBJ2-3, with 8 nucleotides matching TRBD2. The CDR3 spans 15 residues. The V and J ends lost 9 bases and 3 bases, in that order; junction bases with no gene match: 11. Germline-derived CDR1 and CDR2 are LNHNV and YYDKDF (reference sequence). The DNA for the CDR3 is TGTGCCACTCGGGGTGGCGGGAGGCGAACAGATACGCAGTATTTT. As protein: CATRGGGRRTDTQYF.

The chain recombines TRBV29-1 with TRBJ1-2; D not certain. V was cut by 3 bases and J by 8 bases, with 13 bases left in between. This CDR3 region has 12 residues. Germline V gene data show CDR1 as SQVTM and CDR2 as ANQGSEA. CDR3 sequence: CSVDSGKGGYTF. CDR3 DNA sequence: TGCAGCGTTGATTCTGGGAAAGGAGGCTACACCTTC.

This clonotype has more than one count but fewer than ten. This CDR3 reads CASSPGRGFTGELFF. CDR3 DNA sequence: TGTGCCAGCTCACCAGGACGAGGTTTCACCGGGGAGCTGTTTTTT. The rearrangement joins TRBV18 to TRBJ2-2, with D unclear. This CDR3 is 15 amino acids long. Germline V lookup: CDR1 KGHSH, CDR2 LQKENI. V shed 2 bases and J shed 4 bases, with 11 bases lying between them.

This sequence joins TRBV10-3 and TRBJ2-7, with a possible D match to TRBD1 (5 bases). Germline V gene data show CDR1 as ENHRY and CDR2 as SYGVKD. CDR3 length: 16 amino acids. V lost 2 bases to trimming and J lost 0 bases, with 14 bases between them. The CDR3 protein is CAISEPLTGSSYEQYF. The CDR3 region has the DNA TGTGCCATCAGTGAGCCTCTTACAGGTAGCTCCTACGAGCAGTACTTC.

This clonotype was observed a few times. CDR3 nucleotides: TGTGCCAGCAATGGCGGGGGTGGGCGAGGCGAGCAGTACTTC. The encoded protein is CASNGGGGRGEQYF. V is TRBV7-2 and J is TRBJ2-7; 7 nucleotides align to TRBD2. Losses at the gene ends were 7 bases for V and 6 bases for J; bases not matched to a gene: 12. Germline CDR1 SGHTA, CDR2 FQGNSA. The CDR3 consists of 14 residues.

J is TRBJ2-1 and V is TRBV28, with a tentative D call TRBD1 (5 bases). The germline V and J ends were trimmed by 4 bases and 0 bases, with 10 bases remaining between them. The V gene's germline CDR1 is MDHEN and CDR2 SYDVKM. The CDR3 is 15 amino acids. CDR3 sequence reads: CASSWPGNSYNEQFF. For the CDR3, the DNA is TGTGCCAGCAGTTGGCCAGGGAACTCCTACAATGAGCAGTTCTTC.

This clonotype was seen a handful of times. V is TRBV25-1 and J is TRBJ1-1; 8 bases line up with TRBD1. The V and J ends lost 8 bases and 3 bases, in that order; junction bases with no gene match: 5. From germline, CDR1 is MGHDK and CDR2 SYGVNS. CDR3 length: 13 amino acids. For the CDR3, the DNA is TGTGCCAGCTCGACAGGGGCCTACACTGAAGCTTTCTTT. Translating gives CASSTGAYTEAFF.

In this sample, this clonotype turned up a few times. The chain has TRBV7-2 and TRBJ1-1; D remains ambiguous. CDR1 and CDR2 (germline): SGHTA, FQGNSA. V lost 5 bases and J lost 1, with 14 bases in between. This CDR3 region has 15 residues. CDR3 in DNA: TGTGCCAGCAGCCCACGGCTACGGGGGAACACTGAAGCTTTCTTT. Residues: CASSPRLRGNTEAFF.

In this sample, this clonotype turned up a few times. The chain is built from TRBV7-2 and TRBJ2-3, with D tentatively TRBD1 (5 bases). Germline-derived CDR1 and CDR2 are SGHTA and FQGNSA. This CDR3 region has 13 residues. The V and J ends lost 5 bases and 2 bases respectively, with 8 bases between them. CDR3 sequence reads: CASSTRVTDTQYF. CDR3 nucleotides: TGTGCCAGCAGCACCAGGGTCACAGATACGCAGTATTTT.

This clonotype was seen only a few times. CDR3 residues: CASSPGGRAEAFF. The CDR3 region has the DNA TGTGCCAGCAGCCCCGGGGGGAGGGCTGAAGCTTTCTTT. V is TRBV6-1 and J is TRBJ1-1, with D possibly TRBD1 on 5 matching bases. Germline lookup yields CDR1 MNHNS and CDR2 SASEGT. V was clipped by 6 bases and J by 6 bases, with 14 bases between them. This CDR3 spans 13 amino acids.

The rearrangement joins TRBV12-3 or TRBV12-4 to TRBJ2-7, with a weak D call TRBD2 (7 bases). The CDR3 contains 15 residues. The V and J ends lost 6 bases and 2 bases respectively, with 17 bases between them. The CDR3 is CASSHGRGGAYEQYF. The CDR3 nucleotides are TGTGCCAGCAGCCACGGTCGCGGGGGCGCCTACGAGCAGTACTTC.

A few counts support this clonotype. J is TRBJ2-2 and V is TRBV2; D possibly corresponds to TRBD1 (5 bases). Per the germline V gene, CDR1 is SNHLY and CDR2 is FYNNEI. The CDR3 is 15 residues long. Trimming took 4 bases from V and 0 from J, leaving 9 bases between them. The CDR3 region has the DNA TGTGCCAGCAGTGTTCAGGGCCCGAACACCGGGGAGCTGTTTTTT. It translates to CASSVQGPNTGELFF. The full variable domain, rest sourced from reference TRBV2 and TRBJ2-2, is EPEVTQTPSHQVTQMGQEVILRCVPISNHLYFYWYRQILGQKVEFLVSFYNNEISEKSEIFDDQFSVERPDGSNFTLKIRSTKLEDSAMYFCASSVQGPNTGELFFGEGSRLTVL.

In this sample, this clonotype turned up a few times. This chain uses TRBV6-2 or TRBV6-3 with TRBJ2-2; 13 bases align to TRBD2. This CDR3 comprises 21 residues. J was trimmed by 3 bases and V by 4 bases; bases with no gene match: 17. CDR1 is MNHEY, CDR2 SVGEGT, per germline. CDR3 bases: TGTGCCAGCAGTTCTCACCCTGAGGCTGCCGGGACTAGCGGGGACACCGGGGAGCTGTTTTTT. Translation: CASSSHPEAAGTSGDTGELFF.

This chain links TRBV10-3 with TRBJ1-2; maybe TRBD1 (6 bases). Trimming removed 2 bases at V and 4 bases at J, with 14 bases between. The germline CDR1 and CDR2 sequences are ENHRY and SYGVKD. This CDR3 spans 15 amino acids. CDR3 amino acids: CAISEAMGACYGYTF. CDR3 sequence (DNA): TGTGCCATCAGTGAGGCAATGGGGGCGTGCTATGGCTACACCTTC.